This T cell receptor beta chain came from a study of Ad26.COV2.S vaccination and SARS-CoV-2 variants. Study-wide context: Within the COV1001 Ad26.COV2.S trial arm, the donor was enrolled. Findings of the study overall: Similar non-spike TCR breadth was observed in recipients of vaccine and of placebo. Vaccinees reportedly had broad spike-specific CD8+ and CD4+ T cell responses.

The protocol was immunoSEQ multiplex PCR, while the TCRdb copy is restricted to in-frame clones and leaves out a portion. The sample contains roughly 680,000 clones, roughly 90% of which appear only once. The count of this clone is one. Its target is unknown. Treatment of the sample: 15 to 20 received Ad26.COV2.S at low or high dose, single or two shots; roughly 5 received placebo; per-sample allocation not given. After the first vaccine or placebo injection, samples were drawn on day 63. V dropped 2 bases and J dropped 4; count of bases not matched to a gene: 6. The length of the CDR3 is 15 residues. CDR1 and CDR2 (germline): SQVTM, ANQGSEA.

The TCR comes from a person between 18 and 59 years old who received the Ad26.COV2.S COVID-19 vaccine or a placebo. This sequence joins TRBV29-1 and TRBJ2-7, with 12 bases matching TRBD2. The material was peripheral blood, obtained in a trial of Ad26.COV2.S vaccine versus placebo. The CDR3 DNA sequence: TGCAGCGTTGAACTAGCGGGAGGGGGGCCATACGAGCAGTACTTC. Translation: CSVELAGGGPYEQYF.